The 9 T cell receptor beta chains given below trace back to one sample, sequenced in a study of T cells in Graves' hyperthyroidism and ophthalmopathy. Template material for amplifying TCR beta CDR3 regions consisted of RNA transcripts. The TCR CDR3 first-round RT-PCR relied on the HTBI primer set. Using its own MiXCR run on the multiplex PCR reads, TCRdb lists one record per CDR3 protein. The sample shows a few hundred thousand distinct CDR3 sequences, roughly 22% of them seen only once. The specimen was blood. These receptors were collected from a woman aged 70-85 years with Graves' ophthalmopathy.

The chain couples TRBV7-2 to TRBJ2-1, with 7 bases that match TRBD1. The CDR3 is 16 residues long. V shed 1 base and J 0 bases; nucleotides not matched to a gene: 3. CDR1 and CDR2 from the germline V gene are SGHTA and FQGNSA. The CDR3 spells CASSLVGQPSYNEQFF. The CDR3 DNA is TGTGCCAGCAGCTTAGTGGGACAGCCCTCCTACAATGAGCAGTTCTTC.

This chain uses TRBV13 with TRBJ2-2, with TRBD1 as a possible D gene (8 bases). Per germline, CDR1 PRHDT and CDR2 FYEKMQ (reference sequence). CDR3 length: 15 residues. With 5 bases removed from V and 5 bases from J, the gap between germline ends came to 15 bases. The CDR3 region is CASSHTGGGTGELFF. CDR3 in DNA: TGTGCCAGCAGCCACACAGGGGGAGGGACCGGGGAGCTGTTTTTT.

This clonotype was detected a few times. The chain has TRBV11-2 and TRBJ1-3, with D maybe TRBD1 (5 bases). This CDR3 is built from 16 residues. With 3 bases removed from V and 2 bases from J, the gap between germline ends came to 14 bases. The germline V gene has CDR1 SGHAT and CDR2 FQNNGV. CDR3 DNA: TGTGCCAGCAGCTTTTTATCAGAGGGACCTGGAAACACCATATATTTT. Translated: CASSFLSEGPGNTIYF.

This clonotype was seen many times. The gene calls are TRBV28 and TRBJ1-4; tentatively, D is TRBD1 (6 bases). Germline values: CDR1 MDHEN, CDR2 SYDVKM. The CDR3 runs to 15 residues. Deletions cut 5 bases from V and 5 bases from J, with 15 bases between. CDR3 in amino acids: CASSPTGTRNEKLFF. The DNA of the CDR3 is TGTGCCAGCAGTCCAACCGGGACAAGGAATGAAAAACTGTTTTTT.

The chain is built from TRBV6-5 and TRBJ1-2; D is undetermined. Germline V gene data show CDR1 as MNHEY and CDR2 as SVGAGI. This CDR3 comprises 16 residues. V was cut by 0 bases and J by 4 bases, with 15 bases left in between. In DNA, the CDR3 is TGTGCCAGCAGTTACTCGGCCCAAGGACGGGTCTATGGCTACACCTTC. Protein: CASSYSAQGRVYGYTF.

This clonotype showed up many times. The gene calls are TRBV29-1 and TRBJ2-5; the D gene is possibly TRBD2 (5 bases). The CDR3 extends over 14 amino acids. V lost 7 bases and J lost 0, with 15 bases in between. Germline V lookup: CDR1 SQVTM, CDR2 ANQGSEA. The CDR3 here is CSGRASLYQETQYF. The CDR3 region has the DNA TGCAGCGGACGGGCTAGCTTATACCAAGAGACCCAGTACTTC.

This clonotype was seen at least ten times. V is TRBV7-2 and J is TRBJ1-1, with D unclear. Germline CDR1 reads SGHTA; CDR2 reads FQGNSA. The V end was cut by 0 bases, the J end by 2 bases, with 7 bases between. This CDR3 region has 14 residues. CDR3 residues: CASSLAGLNTEAFF. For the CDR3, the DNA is TGTGCCAGCAGCTTAGCAGGACTCAACACTGAAGCTTTCTTT. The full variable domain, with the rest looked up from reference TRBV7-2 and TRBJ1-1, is GAGVSQSPSNKVTEKGKDVELRCDPISGHTALYWYRQSLGQGLEFLIYFQGNSAPDKSGLPSDRFSAERTGGSVSTLTIQRTQQEDSAVYLCASSLAGLNTEAFFGQGTRLTVV.

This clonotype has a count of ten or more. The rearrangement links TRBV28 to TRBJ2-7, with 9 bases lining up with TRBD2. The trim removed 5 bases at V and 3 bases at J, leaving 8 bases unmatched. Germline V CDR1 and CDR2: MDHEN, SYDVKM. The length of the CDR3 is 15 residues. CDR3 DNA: TGTGCCAGCAGTCCGCGGGGGGGAGGGGACTACGAGCAGTACTTC. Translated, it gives CASSPRGGGDYEQYF.

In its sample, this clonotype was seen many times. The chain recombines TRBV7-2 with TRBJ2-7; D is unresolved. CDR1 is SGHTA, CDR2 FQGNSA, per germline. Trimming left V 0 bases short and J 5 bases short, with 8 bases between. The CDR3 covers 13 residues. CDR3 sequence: CASSLADIHEQYF. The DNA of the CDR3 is TGTGCCAGCAGCTTAGCGGATATCCACGAGCAGTACTTC. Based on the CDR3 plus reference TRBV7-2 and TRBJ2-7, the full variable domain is GAGVSQSPSNKVTEKGKDVELRCDPISGHTALYWYRQSLGQGLEFLIYFQGNSAPDKSGLPSDRFSAERTGGSVSTLTIQRTQQEDSAVYLCASSLADIHEQYFGPGTRLTVT.